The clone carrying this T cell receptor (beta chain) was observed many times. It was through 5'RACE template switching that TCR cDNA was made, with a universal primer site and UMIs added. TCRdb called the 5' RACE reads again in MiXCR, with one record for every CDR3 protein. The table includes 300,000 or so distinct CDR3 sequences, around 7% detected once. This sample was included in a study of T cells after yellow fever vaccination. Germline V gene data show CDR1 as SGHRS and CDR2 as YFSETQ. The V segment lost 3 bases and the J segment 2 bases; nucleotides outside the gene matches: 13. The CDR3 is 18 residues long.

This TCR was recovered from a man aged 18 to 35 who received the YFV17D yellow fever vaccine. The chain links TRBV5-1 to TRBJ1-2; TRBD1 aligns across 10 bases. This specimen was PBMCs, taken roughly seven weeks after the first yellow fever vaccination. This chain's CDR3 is CASSSMTGTGAENYGYTF. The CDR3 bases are TGCGCCAGCAGCTCGATGACCGGGACAGGGGCCGAGAACTATGGCTACACCTTC.